This T cell receptor beta chain was sequenced in a study of blood T cell repertoires in COVID-19. The CDR3 totals 13 residues. Germline CDR1 is SGHRS and CDR2 is YFSETQ. The ends were cut back, 4 bases at V and 4 bases at J, with 11 bases in the middle. Clones were read by immunoSEQ multiplex PCR, and TCRdb kept only the in-frame ones, dropping some. The sample records about 30,000 clones, more than 75% being singletons. Sequencing was carried out using peripheral blood. This chain joins TRBV5-1 and TRBJ1-1, with D perhaps TRBD1 (6 bases). The TCR originated in a man between 65 and 85 years old with active or convalescent COVID-19. CDR3 loop: CASSTNRVTEAFF. CDR3 coding DNA: TGCGCCAGCAGCACAAACAGGGTCACTGAAGCTTTCTTT.